These 14 T cell receptor beta chains came from one sample sequenced in a study of early T cells in non-severe SARS-CoV-2 infection. TCRdb passed the 5' RACE reads through MiXCR, listing each CDR3 protein once. Of around 72,000 distinct CDR3 sequences listed, about 9.4% are singletons. The sample in question was whole blood, obtained at baseline. The receptors shown here come from an adult who was a healthcare worker with PCR-confirmed SARS-CoV-2 infection or an uninfected control (not recorded which).

In its sample, this clonotype was seen many times. The rearrangement links TRBV2 to TRBJ1-2, with D uncertain. This CDR3 has 11 residues. V was shortened by 6 bases and J by 8 bases, with 10 bases between the two germline ends. Germline V gene data show CDR1 as SNHLY and CDR2 as FYNNEI. The CDR3 sequence is CASRRLDGYTF. In DNA, the CDR3 is TGTGCCAGCAGGCGTCTCGACGGCTACACCTTC. The variable domain in full, completed from reference TRBV2 and TRBJ1-2, reads EPEVTQTPSHQVTQMGQEVILRCVPISNHLYFYWYRQILGQKVEFLVSFYNNEISEKSEIFDDQFSVERPDGSNFTLKIRSTKLEDSAMYFCASRRLDGYTFGSGTRLTVV.

The rearrangement joins TRBV7-2 to TRBJ1-2, with 8 bases that match TRBD1. The J segment lost 2 bases and the V segment lost 3 bases, leaving 2 bases of the junction unmatched. Germline V gene lookup returns CDR1 SGHTA and CDR2 FQGNSA. This CDR3 region has 14 residues. This CDR3 is CASSFGTGNYGYTF. In nucleotides, the CDR3 is TGTGCCAGCAGCTTTGGGACAGGAAACTATGGCTACACCTTC.

This rearrangement joins TRBV4-1 to TRBJ2-3; D gene unclear. Trimming pared 2 bases from V and 6 bases from J, leaving 9 bases between. The CDR3 contains 13 residues. Germline CDR1 MGHRA, CDR2 YSYEKL. DNA of the CDR3: TGCGCCAGCAGCCAATTTAGAAGGGATACGCAGTATTTT. Encoded protein: CASSQFRRDTQYF.

This clonotype was seen at least ten times. This rearrangement joins TRBV1 to TRBJ2-5; TRBD2 is the table's D call, not checked against the DNA. TRBV1 is tagged as a pseudogene. CDR3 length: 14 residues. The CDR3 here is CTSSLLADQETQYF. As DNA, the CDR3 is TGCACCAGCAGCCTACTAGCGGATCAAGAGACCCAGTACTTC.

CDR3 amino acids: CASSPGPSGGYTF. DNA of the CDR3: TGTGCCAGTAGTCCGGGACCCTCCGGGGGCTACACCTTC. The chain is built from TRBV19 and TRBJ1-2; maybe TRBD1 (5 bases). The CDR3 has 13 amino acids. V was trimmed by 5 bases and J by 8 bases, leaving 15 bases between them. The germline CDR1 and CDR2 sequences are LNHDA and SQIVND (reference sequence).

This clonotype showed up just a few times. This chain joins TRBV5-4 and TRBJ1-1; weak D call: TRBD1 (5 bases). Germline CDR1 SGHNT, CDR2 YYREEE (reference sequence). V lost 2 bases and J lost 1, with 12 bases in between. This CDR3 has 15 residues. The CDR3 region is CASSFGGDGNTEAFF. The CDR3 bases are TGTGCCAGCAGCTTCGGAGGGGACGGGAACACTGAAGCTTTCTTT.

The V and J genes are TRBV7-2 and TRBJ1-5; D gene unclear. Trimming removed 2 bases from V and 4 bases from J, with 12 bases in between. The CDR3 is 15 residues long. CDR1 is SGHTA, CDR2 FQGNSA, per germline. This CDR3 is CASSLMLVENQPQHF. The CDR3 bases are TGTGCCAGCAGCTTAATGCTTGTGGAGAATCAGCCCCAGCATTTT.

V gene TRBV27 combines with J gene TRBJ2-3; 10 positions match TRBD2. V was clipped by 4 bases and J by 2 bases; unmatched bases: 6. The length of the CDR3 is 16 residues. Germline CDR1 is MNHEY and CDR2 is SMNVEV (reference sequence). CDR3 bases: TGTGCCAGCAGTTCCATAGCGGGGGGCCTCACAGATACGCAGTATTTT. It translates to CASSSIAGGLTDTQYF.

This clonotype appeared many times. J is TRBJ2-1 and V is TRBV7-9; D is uncertain. The CDR3 sequence is 12 residues long. V lost 5 bases and J lost 8, with 10 bases in between. Germline lookup yields CDR1 SEHNR and CDR2 FQNEAQ (reference sequence). CDR3 region: CASSTKVYEQFF. CDR3 DNA: TGTGCCAGCAGCACAAAAGTCTATGAGCAGTTCTTC.

This clonotype was counted ten times or more. V is TRBV4-1 and J is TRBJ2-2; D might be TRBD1 (5 bases). Per the germline V gene, CDR1 is MGHRA and CDR2 is YSYEKL. V was trimmed by 0 bases and J by 5 bases, leaving 7 bases between them. CDR3 length equals 14 residues. Written as DNA, the CDR3 is TGCGCCAGCAGCCAAGACTCAGGGACCGGGGAGCTGTTTTTT. Residues: CASSQDSGTGELFF.

This clonotype was seen a few times. The chain joins TRBV27 to TRBJ1-6; D is perhaps TRBD1 (5 bases). The CDR3 runs to 14 residues. CDR1 is MNHEY and CDR2 is SMNVEV in the germline V gene (reference sequence). V lost 6 bases and J 8 bases, leaving 14 bases between the germline ends. The CDR3 DNA sequence: TGTGCCAGCAGAAACGGGGCCTCATATTCACCCCTCCACTTT. Translated, it gives CASRNGASYSPLHF.

The V call is TRBV27, the J call TRBJ1-5; 7 bases match TRBD1. The V gene's germline CDR1 is MNHEY and CDR2 SMNVEV (reference sequence). V lost 3 bases to trimming and J lost 3 bases; unmatched junction nucleotides: 2. The CDR3 covers 14 residues. CDR3: CASSLTGFNQPQHF. The DNA of the CDR3 is TGTGCCAGCAGTTTGACAGGGTTCAATCAGCCCCAGCATTTT.

This clonotype was detected many times. The rearrangement uses TRBV7-2 and TRBJ1-1; no firm D call. V gave up 5 bases and J gave up 0 bases, with 10 bases separating them. Germline loops: CDR1 SGHTA, CDR2 FQGNSA. The CDR3 length is 14 residues. For the CDR3, the DNA is TGTGCCAGCAGCCCGCTGGGCATGAACACTGAAGCTTTCTTT. It specifies CASSPLGMNTEAFF. Drawing the rest from reference TRBV7-2 and TRBJ1-1, the complete variable domain is GAGVSQSPSNKVTEKGKDVELRCDPISGHTALYWYRQSLGQGLEFLIYFQGNSAPDKSGLPSDRFSAERTGGSVSTLTIQRTQQEDSAVYLCASSPLGMNTEAFFGQGTRLTVV.

This clonotype has more than one count but fewer than ten. V and J are TRBV7-8 and TRBJ1-1; 7 positions agree with TRBD1. Germline V CDR1 and CDR2: SGHVS, FQNEAQ. V lost 11 bases to trimming and J lost 4 bases; unmatched junction nucleotides: 10. This CDR3 is built from 13 residues. The CDR3 protein is CASQGGRSTEAFF. Here the CDR3 DNA reads TGTGCCTCCCAGGGGGGGAGGAGCACTGAAGCTTTCTTT.